This T cell receptor beta chain derives from a study of blood T cell repertoires in COVID-19. This CDR3 is built from 13 residues. CDR1 is LNHDA and CDR2 is SQIVND in the germline V gene (reference sequence). V was shortened by 6 bases and J by 9 bases, with 15 bases between the two germline ends. Original handling: Nucleated cell counts were estimated from reference gene primer amplification. Here immunoSEQ multiplex PCR was the method, and the copy in TCRdb shows in-frame clones only, minus some. That table gives V, J and clone size, and the DNA gave D and trimming. The repertoire holds some 220,000 clones, with less than 90% as singletons. Clinical history as reported by participants underpinned cohort assignment.

The sequence was collected from a woman aged 45-59 years in a cohort exposed to, infected with or recovered from COVID-19 (not recorded which). Sequenced: PBMCs or T cells enriched from blood (not recorded which). This chain uses TRBV19 with TRBJ1-5, with D tentatively TRBD1 (5 bases). CDR3: CASRGEGRGPQHF. The CDR3 bases are TGTGCCAGTAGAGGGGAAGGAAGGGGGCCCCAGCATTTT. The variable domain in full, with the rest retrieved from reference TRBV19 and TRBJ1-5, is DGGITQSPKYLFRKEGQNVTLSCEQNLNHDAMYWYRQDPGQGLRLIYYSQIVNDFQKGDIAEGYSVSREKKESFPLTVTSAQKNPTAFYLCASRGEGRGPQHFGDGTRLSIL.